This record covers a single T cell receptor beta chain. Its cognate antigen is unknown. With a J-beta primer mix and a sample-barcoded 5' primer, a second PCR ran about 6 to 11 cycles. TCRdb reprocessed the 5' RACE reads with MiXCR, giving one entry per CDR3 protein. The sample records approximately 700,000 distinct CDR3 sequences, about 30% being singletons. This specimen comes from a study of blood T cells in healthy people across ages. Across the whole study: About one barcoded beta molecule per two T cells was captured by template switching.

Per the germline V gene, CDR1 is MNHNS and CDR2 is SASEGT. This CDR3 has 13 amino acids. V lost 8 bases, J lost 7 bases, and 17 bases lay in between. General study findings and limits: With age, beta diversity per million T cells declined roughly linearly, significantly by 30 to 40. Lack of knowledge of donor CMV status possibly confounded expanded clonotype changes.

This receptor was taken from a woman older than 75 in good health. The V call is TRBV6-1, the J call TRBJ1-2, with D hard to call. Sequenced material: blood. CDR3 residues: CASSSPWGLGYTF. DNA for the CDR3: TGTGCCAGCTCCAGCCCCTGGGGTCTTGGCTACACCTTC.